These 5 T cell receptor beta chains came from one sample sequenced in a study of beta chain features in type 1 diabetes (dated by TCRdb to 2016 to 2019). Library preparation used the immunoSEQ multiplex PCR assay. All of the isolated RNA was reverse transcribed with the High Capacity cDNA Reverse Transcription Kit, so expressed TCRB transcripts were sequenced. Here the immuneACCESS table is served through TCRdb, limited to in-frame sequences with V and J called. Missing clones are a known gap in these copies; in checked studies unresolved V genes cover under half, and the rest lacks a known reason. The sample data list 390,000 or so clones, and around 13% of these were observed just once. Of the sample, under 0.04% falls within the top ten clones. Sequenced: naive CD4+ T cells from blood. The cell subset or site label on this specimen signifies: true naive CD4+ T cells. All receptors come from a man under 40 in good health.

This clone appeared once. V usage is TRBV6-5 and J usage is TRBJ2-6; D unresolved. The germline gives CDR1 MNHEY, CDR2 SVGAGI. Trimming cost V 2 bases and J 0 bases, with 8 bases left between them. The CDR3 is 16 amino acids. CDR3: CASSYDIPSGANVLTF. CDR3 nucleotide sequence: TGTGCCAGCAGTTACGATATTCCCTCTGGGGCCAACGTCCTGACTTTC.

This clone was picked up a small number of times. J is TRBJ1-2 and V is TRBV19, with 8 bases matching TRBD1. In germline, CDR1 is LNHDA, CDR2 SQIVND (reference sequence). The CDR3 runs 15 residues. With 6 bases clipped from V and 5 bases from J, the junction kept 11 bases outside the gene matches. This chain's CDR3 is CASSGLRDRRYGYTF. The CDR3 nucleotides read TGTGCCAGTAGCGGCTTACGGGACAGGAGATATGGCTACACCTTC.

The chain has TRBV28 and TRBJ2-2; TRBD1 or TRBD2 may be the D gene (5 bases each). Germline V CDR1 and CDR2: MDHEN, SYDVKM. Trimming stripped 2 bases from V and 7 bases from J, with 11 bases between. CDR3 length equals 14 residues. CDR3 DNA: TGTGCCAGCAGTTTAAGGGGACCGGTCGGGGAGCTGTTTTTT. The encoded protein is CASSLRGPVGELFF.

This clone was picked up a small number of times. This sequence joins TRBV5-4 and TRBJ2-1; D ambiguous. The CDR3 is 17 amino acids. Trimming took off 0 bases at V and 4 bases at J, with 17 bases between the two ends. The germline CDR1 and CDR2 sequences are SGHNT and YYREEE (reference sequence). CDR3 protein: CASSLAVSPNKYNEQFF. In nucleotides, the CDR3 is TGTGCCAGCAGCTTGGCCGTTTCCCCCAACAAGTACAATGAGCAGTTCTTC.

V and J are TRBV14 and TRBJ2-5, with a weak D call TRBD1 (6 bases). The germline V gene encodes CDR1 SGHDN and CDR2 FVKESK. CDR3 size: 15 residues. V lost 4 bases and J 3 bases, leaving 15 bases between the germline ends. CDR3 amino acids: CASSRRQDVKETQYF. CDR3 nucleotide sequence: TGTGCCAGCAGCCGCCGACAGGACGTAAAAGAGACCCAGTACTTC.